The 23 T cell receptor beta chains below come from one sample, sequenced in a study of cytomegalovirus exposure and HLA in healthy donors. Use of 60 Vbeta and 13 Jbeta primers characterized the PCR. The table came from immunoSEQ multiplex PCR; TCRdb's copy has only in-frame clones and leaves some out. The sample carries fewer than 200,000 clones, 70% to 85% recorded once. Sequenced material: PBMCs. Source of these receptors: a man in his forties in good health and CMV-seronegative.

The chain has TRBV10-3 and TRBJ2-5; maybe TRBD2 (6 bases). The V end lost 8 bases, the J end lost 2 bases, and 9 bases lay between the germline ends. The CDR3 contains 12 residues. CDR1 ENHRY and CDR2 SYGVKD come from the germline V gene. Written as DNA, the CDR3 is TGTGCCATCTCACGGGGGCAAGAGACCCAGTACTTC. It yields the protein CAISRGQETQYF.

The genes are TRBV5-8 and TRBJ2-7, with 7 bases matching TRBD2. CDR1 and CDR2 (germline): SGHTS, YDEGEE. The CDR3 loop spans 17 amino acids. V lost 3 bases to trimming and J lost 3 bases; unmatched junction nucleotides: 15. The CDR3 DNA sequence: TGTGCCAGCAGCTCGGAAGGGAGGGTGGAGGTCCGCTACGAGCAGTACTTC. Protein product: CASSSEGRVEVRYEQYF.

The J gene is TRBJ2-3, the V gene TRBV7-2; 10 positions match TRBD2. Germline CDR1 reads SGHTA; CDR2 reads FQGNSA. The CDR3 runs to 17 residues. Trimming removed 4 bases from V and 3 bases from J; junction bases left unmatched: 10. CDR3 sequence reads: CASSSPSGLARTDTQYF. The CDR3, as DNA: TGTGCCAGCAGCTCACCCTCGGGACTAGCGAGGACAGATACGCAGTATTTT.

This clone has just a few counts. The CDR3 DNA sequence: TGTGCCAGTAGTATGTATAGCCTCTATGGCTACACCTTC. Its protein product is CASSMYSLYGYTF. The gene calls are TRBV19 and TRBJ1-2; D is uncertain. The CDR3 is 13 residues long. The V end was cut by 3 bases, the J end by 4 bases, with 9 bases between. In germline, CDR1 is LNHDA, CDR2 SQIVND (reference sequence).

V and J are TRBV7-9 and TRBJ2-2; D is perhaps TRBD2 (5 bases). The CDR3 sequence is 16 residues long. Trimming took off 5 bases at V and 1 base at J, with 14 bases between the two ends. Germline CDR1 reads SEHNR; CDR2 reads FQNEAQ (reference sequence). CDR3 nucleotides: TGTGCCAGCAGCCCCCCGGGGAATCTGAACACCGGGGAGCTGTTTTTT. Translation gives CASSPPGNLNTGELFF.

This rearrangement joins TRBV5-1 to TRBJ1-4; D ambiguous. The germline gives CDR1 SGHRS, CDR2 YFSETQ. V lost 4 bases, J lost 0 bases, and 22 bases lay in between. The CDR3 runs 19 residues. The CDR3 DNA follows: TGCGCCAGCAGCGTGGGTCGGAGGCCCGGGCTTGCAACTAATGAAAAACTGTTTTTT. Translation: CASSVGRRPGLATNEKLFF.

The CDR3 spells CASIPTGGTTDTQYF. The DNA of the CDR3 is TGTGCCAGTATCCCGACAGGGGGCACGACAGATACGCAGTATTTT. This sequence joins TRBV28 and TRBJ2-3; 10 bases are a match to TRBD1. V lost 9 bases and J lost 3; bases outside the gene matches: 9. This CDR3 is 15 amino acids long. The germline V gene encodes CDR1 MDHEN and CDR2 SYDVKM.

The chain carries TRBV19 and TRBJ2-5; 7 positions match TRBD2. V was clipped by 7 bases and J by 5 bases; unmatched bases: 10. Per germline, CDR1 LNHDA and CDR2 SQIVND (reference sequence). This CDR3 spans 14 amino acids. The CDR3 DNA reads TGTGCCAGTAAAGGAGCGGGAAATCCGGAGACCCAGTACTTC. Its translation is CASKGAGNPETQYF.

V gene TRBV5-8 combines with J gene TRBJ2-1, with a weak D call TRBD2 (6 bases). Trimming removed 4 bases at V and 3 bases at J, with 14 bases between. This CDR3 region has 15 residues. Germline CDR1 reads SGHTS; CDR2 reads YDEGEE. This CDR3 is CASSPRLEVYNEQFF. In DNA form, the CDR3 reads TGTGCCAGCAGCCCGCGACTAGAAGTCTACAATGAGCAGTTCTTC.

This chain links TRBV5-1 with TRBJ1-4; no clear D. Per the germline V gene, CDR1 is SGHRS and CDR2 is YFSETQ. V lost 0 bases and J lost 7, with 7 bases in between. The CDR3 is 13 amino acids. CDR3 region: CASSLEGGEKLFF. The CDR3 bases are TGCGCCAGCAGCTTGGAGGGAGGTGAAAAACTGTTTTTT.

The V and J genes are TRBV5-1 and TRBJ2-2; D gene ambiguous. The CDR3 runs 18 residues. Per the germline V gene, CDR1 is SGHRS and CDR2 is YFSETQ. The germline V and J ends were trimmed by 3 bases and 4 bases, with 22 bases remaining between them. The CDR3 spells CASSSDSTSLRGTGELFF. The DNA for the CDR3 is TGCGCCAGCAGCTCCGACTCGACCTCCCTGCGTGGCACCGGGGAGCTGTTTTTT.

As concerns this clone: This sample also contains other DNA sequences that code for the same CDR3. The genes are TRBV7-2 and TRBJ1-4; D may be TRBD1 (5 bases). Germline V gives CDR1 SGHTA, CDR2 FQGNSA. Trimming cost V 5 bases and J 3 bases, with 7 bases left between them. CDR3 length equals 13 residues. As DNA, the CDR3 is TGTGCCAGCAGCCGGGGGGCTAATGAAAAACTGTTTTTT. Amino acids: CASSRGANEKLFF.

This chain links TRBV7-6 with TRBJ2-5, with D perhaps matching TRBD1 (6 bases). CDR1 and CDR2 from the germline V gene are SGHVS and FNYEAQ. The CDR3 has 14 residues. V lost 1 base and J 5 bases, leaving 11 bases between the germline ends. CDR3 DNA: TGTGCCAGCAGCTTAGAACAGGGAGTGGAGACCCAGTACTTC. Its protein product is CASSLEQGVETQYF. Full variable domain (outside the CDR3, taken from reference TRBV7-6 and TRBJ2-5): GAGVSQSPRYKVTKRGQDVALRCDPISGHVSLYWYRQALGQGPEFLTYFNYEAQQDKSGLPNDRFSAERPEGSISTLTIQRTEQRDSAMYRCASSLEQGVETQYFGPGTRLLVL.

This clone turned up a few times. The V and J genes are TRBV7-8 and TRBJ2-1, with TRBD2 matching 12 bases. Per germline, CDR1 SGHVS and CDR2 FQNEAQ. This CDR3 region has 17 residues. V lost 6 bases, J lost 7 bases, and 13 bases stayed unmatched. CDR3 DNA sequence: TGTGCCAGCAGAGTCGGCGGTACTAGCGGGAGGTCGAATGAGCAGTTCTTC. Its translation: CASRVGGTSGRSNEQFF.

The V gene is TRBV27, the J gene TRBJ2-1; TRBD2 is a possible D gene (6 bases). Trimming took off 5 bases at V and 5 bases at J, with 13 bases between the two ends. The CDR3 sequence is 14 residues long. Germline CDR1 reads MNHEY; CDR2 reads SMNVEV (reference sequence). The CDR3 region is CASSTLASNNEQFF. Here the CDR3 DNA reads TGTGCCAGCAGTACCCTAGCGAGCAACAATGAGCAGTTCTTC.

The chain carries TRBV28 and TRBJ2-1, with no clear D. Trimming shortened V by 4 bases and J by 14 bases, and 12 bases separated the two germline ends. Per germline, CDR1 MDHEN and CDR2 SYDVKM. CDR3 length equals 11 residues. CDR3 residues: CASSSLLSEFF. The CDR3 DNA sequence: TGTGCCAGCAGTTCCCTCTTGTCGGAGTTCTTC.

The chain combines TRBV13 with TRBJ2-3; 9 nucleotides agree with TRBD2. Unmatched junction bases numbered 4, after V lost 0 bases and J lost 15 bases. The V gene's germline CDR1 is PRHDT and CDR2 FYEKMQ (reference sequence). This CDR3 is built from 12 residues. The CDR3 protein is CASSLGREGKYF. The CDR3 DNA is TGTGCCAGCAGCTTAGGGCGGGAGGGTAAATATTTT.

Only one count was recorded for this clone. The germline gene is not matched at one end of the junction; a read error may be the cause. V usage is TRBV15 and J usage is TRBJ2-2; D might be TRBD1 (7 bases). CDR1 is LNHNV and CDR2 is YYDKDF in the germline V gene (reference sequence). The CDR3 covers 14 residues. The CDR3 reads CATTRGANAGELFF. The CDR3 bases are TGTGCCACCACCAGGGGGGCGAACGCCGGGGAGCTGTTTTTT.

The rearrangement uses TRBV6-5 and TRBJ2-7; D is ambiguous. Trimming removed 5 bases from V and 0 bases from J, with 11 bases in between. Germline values: CDR1 MNHEY, CDR2 SVGAGI. The CDR3 is 14 residues long. The CDR3 sequence: CASSGIPSSYEQYF. CDR3 sequence (DNA): TGTGCCAGCAGTGGTATTCCTAGCTCCTACGAGCAGTACTTC.

The V gene is TRBV18, the J gene TRBJ2-3; D is unresolved. V lost 6 bases, J lost 6 bases, and 7 bases lay in between. CDR1 and CDR2 (germline): KGHSH, LQKENI. This CDR3 comprises 11 residues. The CDR3 loop reads CASSSPDTQYF. CDR3 in DNA: TGTGCCAGCTCGAGTCCGGATACGCAGTATTTT.

This clone turned up a few times. J is TRBJ1-1 and V is TRBV28, with D maybe TRBD1 (6 bases). Germline V CDR1 and CDR2: MDHEN, SYDVKM. V dropped 5 bases and J dropped 3 bases, with 10 bases sitting between them. The CDR3 extends over 13 amino acids. The CDR3 DNA reads TGTGCCAGCAGTCCACACAGGGACACTGAAGCTTTCTTT. The encoded protein is CASSPHRDTEAFF.

The gene calls are TRBV19 and TRBJ2-2; D is possibly TRBD2 (7 bases). The CDR3 spans 16 residues. The V end was cut by 7 bases, the J end by 6 bases, with 21 bases between. Germline V lookup: CDR1 LNHDA, CDR2 SQIVND (reference sequence). CDR3 in amino acids: CASTAGGGWAPGELFF. CDR3 nucleotides: TGTGCCAGTACCGCGGGCGGGGGCTGGGCCCCCGGGGAGCTGTTTTTT. Drawing the rest from reference TRBV19 and TRBJ2-2, the complete variable domain is DGGITQSPKYLFRKEGQNVTLSCEQNLNHDAMYWYRQDPGQGLRLIYYSQIVNDFQKGDIAEGYSVSREKKESFPLTVTSAQKNPTAFYLCASTAGGGWAPGELFFGEGSRLTVL.

This chain connects TRBV28 to TRBJ1-2, with D possibly matching TRBD1 (6 bases). Looked up from germline, CDR1 is MDHEN and CDR2 is SYDVKM. Trimming stripped 4 bases from V and 8 bases from J, with 20 bases between. The CDR3 length is 15 residues. The CDR3 bases are TGTGCCAGCAGTTCCACCCCCGGGACAAGTTTAGGCTACACCTTC. This translates into CASSSTPGTSLGYTF.